The T cell receptor (beta chain) under discussion was sequenced for a study of blood T cell repertoires in COVID-19. Overall study context: Specimens from acute and convalescent COVID-19 originated in the United States, Italy and Spain. The cDNA or gDNA used as material had been derived from T cells, B-cell-depleted T cells, or PBMCs.

V lost 1 base to trimming and J lost 4 bases, with 10 bases between them. The CDR3 totals 14 residues. The V gene's germline CDR1 is SGHRS and CDR2 YFSETQ. Original processing notes: Cell counts per sample came from amplifying reference gene primers. Generated by immunoSEQ multiplex PCR, the TCRdb table keeps only in-frame clones and is missing some. D and trimming were read from the DNA, whereas the V and J calls and clone size are those reported in that table. The sample shows roughly 43,000 clones, roughly 87% of them seen only once. The specimen was peripheral blood. The TCR originated in a man between 65 and 85 years old with active COVID-19. The gene calls are TRBV5-1 and TRBJ2-3, with D possibly matching TRBD2 (5 bases). Here the CDR3 reads CASSLISRADTQYF. The CDR3 region has the DNA TGCGCCAGCAGCTTGATATCGAGGGCAGATACGCAGTATTTT. Full variable domain (outside the CDR3, taken from reference TRBV5-1 and TRBJ2-3): KAGVTQTPRYLIKTRGQQVTLSCSPISGHRSVSWYQQTPGQGLQFLFEYFSETQRNKGNFPGRFSGRQFSNSRSEMNVSTLELGDSALYLCASSLISRADTQYFGPGTRLTVL.